The 9 T cell receptor beta chains below all came from one sample that was sequenced in a study of cytomegalovirus exposure and HLA in healthy donors. Some clones are missing from TCRdb's copy, which holds only in-frame ones; the method was immunoSEQ multiplex PCR. This sample has 200,000 to 300,000 clones, with about 90% found just once. Sequencing used PBMCs. All receptors derive from a woman under 40 in good health and CMV-seropositive.

The rearrangement joins TRBV28 to TRBJ2-1; the match to TRBD1 covers 8 bases. CDR3 length: 21 residues. Per germline, CDR1 MDHEN and CDR2 SYDVKM. J gave up 4 bases and V 2 bases, and 22 bases lay outside the gene matches. The CDR3 DNA follows: TGTGCCAGCAGTTTAAGAGGGATCATGCTTGGACAGGGAGTCCCTTACAATGAGCAGTTCTTC. It codes for CASSLRGIMLGQGVPYNEQFF.

CDR3 residues: CASSIGTGVNTEAFF. DNA of the CDR3: TGCGCCAGCAGCATAGGCACAGGGGTGAACACTGAAGCTTTCTTT. V gene TRBV5-1 combines with J gene TRBJ1-1, with 7 bases fitting TRBD1. The junction had 6 bases not matched to a gene; V was cut back by 4 bases and J by 0 bases. CDR1 and CDR2 (germline): SGHRS, YFSETQ. This CDR3 spans 15 amino acids.

The chain carries TRBV4-1 and TRBJ2-1; tentatively, D is TRBD2 (6 bases). The CDR3 covers 15 residues. From germline, CDR1 is MGHRA and CDR2 YSYEKL. V was pared by 4 bases and J by 7 bases, with 17 bases between. The CDR3 region is CASSLRVGSGNEQFF. The CDR3 DNA is TGCGCCAGCAGCCTGCGGGTCGGGAGTGGTAATGAGCAGTTCTTC.

The chain has TRBV11-3 and TRBJ1-1, with 9 positions matching TRBD1. This CDR3 has 15 amino acids. Looked up from germline, CDR1 is SGHNT and CDR2 is YENEEA. V lost 8 bases to trimming and J lost 0 bases; unmatched junction nucleotides: 7. In DNA form, the CDR3 reads TGTGCCAGCGCAAAACGGGACAGGGTGAACACTGAAGCTTTCTTT. Translating gives CASAKRDRVNTEAFF.

This clone was found a few times. V usage is TRBV27 and J usage is TRBJ1-1; a possible D gene is TRBD1 (5 bases). Trimming removed 6 bases from V and 1 base from J, with 15 bases in between. The CDR3 extends over 15 amino acids. CDR1 and CDR2 (germline): MNHEY, SMNVEV (reference sequence). The CDR3: CASSLFGGPNTEAFF. CDR3 nucleotide sequence: TGTGCCAGCAGCTTGTTCGGGGGACCGAACACTGAAGCTTTCTTT.

This chain joins TRBV27 and TRBJ1-1; maybe TRBD1 (6 bases). The CDR3 runs 14 residues. The germline CDR1 and CDR2 sequences are MNHEY and SMNVEV (reference sequence). With 2 bases removed from V and 2 bases from J, the gap between germline ends came to 9 bases. The CDR3 bases are TGTGCCAGCAGTTTAGGACAGATTAACACTGAAGCTTTCTTT. Its protein product is CASSLGQINTEAFF.

CDR3 residues: CATSRDGVGLAGREQFF. Written as DNA, the CDR3 is TGTGCCACCAGCAGAGATGGGGTAGGGCTAGCGGGACGTGAGCAGTTCTTC. The chain employs TRBV15 and TRBJ2-1, with 9 bases that match TRBD2. CDR3 length: 17 residues. Germline values: CDR1 LNHNV, CDR2 YYDKDF (reference sequence). After removal of 0 bases from V and 9 bases from J, the junction contained 12 bases not matched to a gene.

V is TRBV7-6 and J is TRBJ2-7; 9 nucleotides match TRBD2. CDR1 is SGHVS and CDR2 is FNYEAQ in the germline V gene. With 6 bases clipped from V and 4 bases from J, the junction kept 10 bases outside the gene matches. The CDR3 runs to 15 residues. CDR3: CASSPRVSGSYEQYF. The CDR3, as DNA: TGTGCCAGCAGTCCAAGGGTTAGCGGGAGTTACGAGCAGTACTTC.

The CDR3 reads CASSWDREGGYTF. The CDR3 DNA is TGTGCCAGCAGCTGGGACAGGGAAGGGGGCTACACCTTC. The chain joins TRBV7-2 to TRBJ1-2; 9 bases are shared with TRBD1. The V and J ends lost 4 bases and 8 bases, in that order; junction bases with no gene match: 5. The CDR3 loop spans 13 amino acids. CDR1 SGHTA and CDR2 FQGNSA come from the germline V gene.